The rows below give T cell receptor beta chains drawn from one sample of a study of blood T cells in healthy people across ages. TCRdb passed the 5' RACE reads through MiXCR, listing each CDR3 protein once. The table records some 760,000 distinct CDR3 sequences, 20% to 25% of them present only once. This sample also belongs to another study, concerning T cells of mothers and their children.

The sample taken for sequencing was blood. Receptors were obtained from a boy between 10 and 17 years old in good health. Both conserved end residues are part of each CDR3. The order of the fields is clone size, CDR3 length, D gene, J gene, V gene, CDR3 DNA, CDR3 protein. The D gene is left open where the match is weak. Clone size, where shown, is once, few, many, or a class for clones that have expanded.

clone size: .; CDR3 length: 16; D gene: .; J gene: TRBJ2-2; V gene: TRBV6-2/TRBV6-3; CDR3 DNA: TGTGCCAGCAGTCTCCCCTCGGCTGTTTTTACCGGGGAGCTGTTTTTT; CDR3 protein: CASSLPSAVFTGELFF
clone size: few; CDR3 length: 14; D gene: TRBD2; J gene: TRBJ2-7; V gene: TRBV5-4; CDR3 DNA: TGTGCCAGCAGCTTAAGCGGGAACCACTACGAGCAGTACTTC; CDR3 protein: CASSLSGNHYEQYF
clone size: few; CDR3 length: 19; D gene: TRBD2; J gene: TRBJ2-3; V gene: TRBV7-3; CDR3 DNA: TGTGCCAGCAGCTTAGGATCCTGGCTAGCGGGGAACCGCACAGATACGCAGTATTTT; CDR3 protein: CASSLGSWLAGNRTDTQYF
clone size: many; CDR3 length: 14; D gene: .; J gene: TRBJ1-3; V gene: TRBV9; CDR3 DNA: TGTGCCAGCAGCGTAGGGACATCGGGAAACACCATATATTTT; CDR3 protein: CASSVGTSGNTIYF
clone size: few; CDR3 length: 13; D gene: .; J gene: TRBJ1-4; V gene: TRBV6-5; CDR3 DNA: TGTGCCAGCAGTTATTCCGGGGCTGAAAAACTGTTTTTT; CDR3 protein: CASSYSGAEKLFF
clone size: .; CDR3 length: 23; D gene: .; J gene: TRBJ1-2; V gene: TRBV21-1; CDR3 DNA: TGTGCCAGCAGCAAACGGGGACAGGGGCTTGGTCTTCAACCGGTGCCAAGTCACTATGGCTACACCTTC; CDR3 protein: CASSKRGQGLGLQPVPSHYGYTF
clone size: few; CDR3 length: 16; D gene: .; J gene: TRBJ2-3; V gene: TRBV12-3/TRBV12-4; CDR3 DNA: TGTGCCAGCAGTTCAAGAGTTGACACGGGCACAGATACGCAGTATTTT; CDR3 protein: CASSSRVDTGTDTQYF
clone size: .; CDR3 length: 16; D gene: .; J gene: TRBJ1-5; V gene: TRBV5-1; CDR3 DNA: TGCGCCAGCAGCTTGGAGGGCAGGGGTGGCAATCAGCCCCAGCATTTT; CDR3 protein: CASSLEGRGGNQPQHF
clone size: .; CDR3 length: 12; D gene: .; J gene: TRBJ2-1; V gene: TRBV29-1; CDR3 DNA: TGCAGTACCCGGGAGTCCTACAATGAGCAGTTCTTC; CDR3 protein: CSTRESYNEQFF
clone size: .; CDR3 length: 15; D gene: .; J gene: TRBJ2-1; V gene: TRBV7-9; CDR3 DNA: TGTGCCAGCAGCTTTTCGAGTGATAGTTTCAATGAGCAGTTCTTC; CDR3 protein: CASSFSSDSFNEQFF
clone size: few; CDR3 length: 11; D gene: .; J gene: TRBJ2-5; V gene: TRBV20-1; CDR3 DNA: TGCAGTGCTCCGCTTTCTGAGACCCAGTACTTC; CDR3 protein: CSAPLSETQYF
clone size: .; CDR3 length: 14; D gene: .; J gene: TRBJ2-3; V gene: TRBV20-1; CDR3 DNA: TGCAGTGCTACACCAGAGTATAGCACAGATACGCAGTATTTT; CDR3 protein: CSATPEYSTDTQYF
clone size: .; CDR3 length: 12; D gene: TRBD2; J gene: TRBJ2-5; V gene: TRBV28; CDR3 DNA: TGTGCCAGCAGCCCGACTAGCGGGAGGGACCTTTTC; CDR3 protein: CASSPTSGRDLF
clone size: .; CDR3 length: 13; D gene: .; J gene: TRBJ2-5; V gene: TRBV12-3/TRBV12-4; CDR3 DNA: TGTGCCAGCAGTTTAAGCGATCCAGGGACCCAGTACTTC; CDR3 protein: CASSLSDPGTQYF
clone size: .; CDR3 length: 15; D gene: TRBD1; J gene: TRBJ2-7; V gene: TRBV20-1; CDR3 DNA: TGCAGTGCTGAGAACCCCCGGGACAGGGACCACGAGCAGTACTTC; CDR3 protein: CSAENPRDRDHEQYF
clone size: few; CDR3 length: 14; D gene: .; J gene: TRBJ1-1; V gene: TRBV27; CDR3 DNA: TGTGCCAGCAATCCCGAGGCGCGGTCCTCTGAAGCTTTCTTT; CDR3 protein: CASNPEARSSEAFF
clone size: few; CDR3 length: 14; D gene: .; J gene: TRBJ2-7; V gene: TRBV21-1; CDR3 DNA: TGTGCCAGCAGCAACCGGGACAGGGGCGACGAGCAGTACTTC; CDR3 protein: CASSNRDRGDEQYF
clone size: .; CDR3 length: 15; D gene: .; J gene: TRBJ2-3; V gene: TRBV5-6; CDR3 DNA: TGTGCCAGCACCTTCGGTTGGGTCGCGCCATATACGCAGTATTTT; CDR3 protein: CASTFGWVAPYTQYF
clone size: few; CDR3 length: 14; D gene: .; J gene: TRBJ2-5; V gene: TRBV9; CDR3 DNA: TGTGCCAGCAGCGCCCTTACCGAGGGGGAGACCCAGTACTTC; CDR3 protein: CASSALTEGETQYF
clone size: .; CDR3 length: 15; D gene: .; J gene: TRBJ2-2; V gene: TRBV6-5; CDR3 DNA: TGTGCCAGCAGTTACTCGGCACCCCACACCGGGGAGCTGTTTTTT; CDR3 protein: CASSYSAPHTGELFF
clone size: few; CDR3 length: 21; D gene: TRBD2; J gene: TRBJ2-1; V gene: TRBV11-2; CDR3 DNA: TGTGCCAGCAGCTTAGATAAGTTGGGACTAGCGGCTCTGAGCTCCTACAATGAGCAGTTCTTC; CDR3 protein: CASSLDKLGLAALSSYNEQFF
clone size: .; CDR3 length: 15; D gene: TRBD2; J gene: TRBJ2-3; V gene: TRBV11-3; CDR3 DNA: TGTGCCAGCAGCTCAGGTGTAGCGGGTTCGAATACGCAGTATTTT; CDR3 protein: CASSSGVAGSNTQYF
clone size: .; CDR3 length: 15; D gene: TRBD1; J gene: TRBJ2-5; V gene: TRBV6-1; CDR3 DNA: TGTGCCAGCAGTGCATCCGGGACAGGGGAGGAGACCCAGTACTTC; CDR3 protein: CASSASGTGEETQYF
clone size: .; CDR3 length: 14; D gene: .; J gene: TRBJ2-4; V gene: TRBV21-1; CDR3 DNA: TGTGCCAGCAGCCATTCTAAAAGAGGAAACATTCAGTACTTC; CDR3 protein: CASSHSKRGNIQYF
clone size: .; CDR3 length: 15; D gene: TRBD1; J gene: TRBJ2-7; V gene: TRBV6-2/TRBV6-3; CDR3 DNA: TGTGCCAGCAGTTATGAGGACAGGGGGCCGAGCGAGCAGTACTTC; CDR3 protein: CASSYEDRGPSEQYF
clone size: many; CDR3 length: 17; D gene: .; J gene: TRBJ2-7; V gene: TRBV4-2; CDR3 DNA: TGTGCCAGCAGCCAAGTAAATACAGGGAGAAGCTCCTACGAGCAGTACTTC; CDR3 protein: CASSQVNTGRSSYEQYF
clone size: few; CDR3 length: 13; D gene: .; J gene: TRBJ2-1; V gene: TRBV28; CDR3 DNA: TGTGCCAGCAGTTTTGGCCAGGTTAATGAGCAGTTCTTC; CDR3 protein: CASSFGQVNEQFF
clone size: few; CDR3 length: 16; D gene: TRBD2; J gene: TRBJ2-1; V gene: TRBV20-1; CDR3 DNA: TGCAGTGCCCCGGGGGGAGGGTTTGGGGGATCCAATGAGCAGTTCTTC; CDR3 protein: CSAPGGGFGGSNEQFF
clone size: few; CDR3 length: 14; D gene: .; J gene: TRBJ1-2; V gene: TRBV6-2/TRBV6-3; CDR3 DNA: TGTGCCAGCAGTTATGATTCGACAGTCTATGGCTACACCTTC; CDR3 protein: CASSYDSTVYGYTF
clone size: .; CDR3 length: 14; D gene: TRBD1; J gene: TRBJ2-7; V gene: TRBV5-4; CDR3 DNA: TGTGCCAGCAGCTTACGGACAGGGGTTTACGAGCAGTACTTC; CDR3 protein: CASSLRTGVYEQYF
clone size: .; CDR3 length: 17; D gene: TRBD2; J gene: TRBJ2-3; V gene: TRBV28; CDR3 DNA: TGTGCCAGCAGTACTCCGGGACTAGGTTCCCGCACAGATACGCAGTATTTT; CDR3 protein: CASSTPGLGSRTDTQYF
clone size: few; CDR3 length: 16; D gene: TRBD2; J gene: TRBJ2-1; V gene: TRBV28; CDR3 DNA: TGTGCCAGCAGTGAAGGACTAGCGGGAGTATGGAATGAGCAGTTCTTC; CDR3 protein: CASSEGLAGVWNEQFF
clone size: .; CDR3 length: 14; D gene: .; J gene: TRBJ1-2; V gene: TRBV7-2; CDR3 DNA: TGTGCCAGCAGCGCAGACGACAGCCGGCATGGCTACACCTTC; CDR3 protein: CASSADDSRHGYTF
clone size: .; CDR3 length: 14; D gene: .; J gene: TRBJ2-3; V gene: TRBV5-1; CDR3 DNA: TGCGCCAGCAGCTTGGGGGACAGCACAGATACGCAGTATTTT; CDR3 protein: CASSLGDSTDTQYF
clone size: few; CDR3 length: 13; D gene: .; J gene: TRBJ2-5; V gene: TRBV5-4; CDR3 DNA: TGTGCCAGCAGCAAGCCACCGGAAGAGACCCAGTACTTC; CDR3 protein: CASSKPPEETQYF
clone size: once; CDR3 length: 16; D gene: TRBD2; J gene: TRBJ2-5; V gene: TRBV7-8; CDR3 DNA: TGTGCCAGCAGCTCGCCGGGACTAGCGTTACAAGAGACCCAGTACTTC; CDR3 protein: CASSSPGLALQETQYF
clone size: .; CDR3 length: 14; D gene: .; J gene: TRBJ2-3; V gene: TRBV2; CDR3 DNA: TGTGCCAGCAGTGTCGTGGGGCGCACAGATACGCAGTATTTT; CDR3 protein: CASSVVGRTDTQYF
clone size: few; CDR3 length: 14; D gene: TRBD2; J gene: TRBJ2-7; V gene: TRBV28; CDR3 DNA: TGTGCCAGCAGGACGAGCGGGAGGGGCTACGAGCAGTACTTC; CDR3 protein: CASRTSGRGYEQYF
clone size: few; CDR3 length: 15; D gene: TRBD1; J gene: TRBJ2-3; V gene: TRBV7-2; CDR3 DNA: TGTGCCAGCAGCTTACGGACAGGGGACACAGATACGCAGTATTTT; CDR3 protein: CASSLRTGDTDTQYF
clone size: few; CDR3 length: 17; D gene: TRBD1; J gene: TRBJ2-1; V gene: TRBV24-1; CDR3 DNA: TGTGCCACCAGTGATTTTGCTGCAGGGGGCAACTACAATGAGCAGTTCTTC; CDR3 protein: CATSDFAAGGNYNEQFF
clone size: .; CDR3 length: 15; D gene: .; J gene: TRBJ2-3; V gene: TRBV2; CDR3 DNA: TGTGCCAGCAGGCAGACAGGCTTTCCGGGAGATACGCAGTATTTT; CDR3 protein: CASRQTGFPGDTQYF